The rows below give T cell receptor beta chains drawn from one sample of a study of blood T cell repertoires in COVID-19. The data were produced by immunoSEQ multiplex PCR, yet TCRdb's version contains in-frame clones alone and is incomplete. Of 150,000 to 180,000 clones in the sample, about four fifths were seen once. Material for sequencing was peripheral blood. The receptors shown here come from an older woman with acute or convalescent COVID-19. Both conserved end residues are part of each CDR3. The D gene is left open where the match is weak. Expanded clones are given a class, and other clones once, few, many or no size at all.

CDR3	DNA	size	V	J	D
CASSPGLALPQYF	TGTGCCAGCAGTCCGGGACTAGCGCTACCCCAGTACTTC	-	TRBV6-2/TRBV6-3	TRBJ2-5	TRBD2
CASSALRGAEAFF	TGTGCCAGCAGCGCGCTTAGGGGCGCTGAAGCTTTCTTT	-	TRBV2	TRBJ1-1	-
CASSSVQGTEAFF	TGTGCCAGCAGTTCTGTGCAGGGAACTGAAGCTTTCTTT	-	TRBV27	TRBJ1-1	-
CASSPSGGKTQYF	TGTGCCAGCAGTCCTAGCGGGGGGAAGACCCAGTACTTC	-	TRBV12-3/TRBV12-4	TRBJ2-5	TRBD2
CASSPYGANSPLHF	TGTGCCAGCAGCCCTTATGGGGCCAATTCACCCCTCCACTTT	-	TRBV5-6	TRBJ1-6	-
CASSLAQSTGRPIF	TGTGCCAGCAGCTTAGCGCAGTCGACAGGAAGGCCCATTTTT	-	TRBV7-8	TRBJ1-1	-
CASSAGQGMGGYTF	TGCGCCAGCAGCGCCGGACAGGGGATGGGTGGCTACACCTTC	-	TRBV5-1	TRBJ1-2	TRBD1
CASSPRQGGSYEQYF	TGTGCCAGCAGCCCTAGGCAGGGCGGCTCCTACGAGCAGTACTTC	-	TRBV11-1	TRBJ2-7	-
CASSFNDREETQYF	TGCGCCAGCAGCTTCAACGACAGGGAAGAGACCCAGTACTTC	-	TRBV5-1	TRBJ2-5	TRBD1
CATSSQGETDTQYF	TGTGCCACCAGCTCACAGGGGGAGACAGATACGCAGTATTTT	-	TRBV15	TRBJ2-3	TRBD1
CSASEPARQETQYF	TGCAGTGCTAGTGAGCCAGCGCGCCAAGAGACCCAGTACTTC	-	TRBV20-1	TRBJ2-5	-
CASSGGTGTGVTQYF	TGTGCCAGCAGTGGGGGTACCGGGACAGGGGTGACCCAGTACTTC	-	TRBV25-1	TRBJ2-5	TRBD1
CATSDRRPETQYF	TGTGCCACCAGTGATAGGAGGCCAGAGACCCAGTACTTC	-	TRBV24-1	TRBJ2-5	-
CASSLQGYSNQPQHF	TGTGCCAGTAGCCTACAGGGGTATAGCAATCAGCCCCAGCATTTT	-	TRBV19	TRBJ1-5	TRBD1
CASSSDGGGGNTIYF	TGTGCCAGCAGTTCCGACGGCGGGGGGGGAAACACCATATATTTT	once	TRBV7-6	TRBJ1-3	-